The clone carrying this TCR beta chain has only one observation. Its target is not known. This entry belongs to a study of Ad26.COV2.S vaccination and SARS-CoV-2 variants. For the study at large: Intramuscularly, Ad26.COV2.S was given either once or twice, 56 days apart.

Sequencing used immunoSEQ multiplex PCR; TCRdb keeps in-frame clones, though not all of them. Of around 500,000 clones in the sample, roughly nine tenths were seen once. Indicated treatment: around 19 received Ad26.COV2.S at low or high dose, single or two shots; several received placebo; per-sample allocation not given. Collection of the samples took place on day 63 after the first injection of vaccine or placebo. Participants' vaccine, an Ad26 vector, delivered Wuhan-strain SARS-CoV-2 spike. Germline V gene lookup returns CDR1 MRHNA and CDR2 SNTAGT. The CDR3 has 14 amino acids. V was pared by 0 bases and J by 10 bases, with 6 bases of the junction left unmatched. Findings of the study overall: Assessments of TCR breadth and depth may have underestimated the total T cell responses. Researchers reported similar non-spike TCR breadth in vaccine and placebo recipients.

The chain combines TRBV6-4 with TRBJ1-5, with 7 bases aligning to TRBD1. This sequence originates from a person aged 18 to 65 who received the Ad26.COV2.S COVID-19 vaccine or a placebo. The sequences come from peripheral blood, collected in a trial of Ad26.COV2.S vaccine versus placebo. The CDR3 spells CASSDSAGGSPQHF. CDR3 coding DNA: TGTGCCAGCAGTGACTCGGCAGGGGGGAGCCCCCAGCATTTT.